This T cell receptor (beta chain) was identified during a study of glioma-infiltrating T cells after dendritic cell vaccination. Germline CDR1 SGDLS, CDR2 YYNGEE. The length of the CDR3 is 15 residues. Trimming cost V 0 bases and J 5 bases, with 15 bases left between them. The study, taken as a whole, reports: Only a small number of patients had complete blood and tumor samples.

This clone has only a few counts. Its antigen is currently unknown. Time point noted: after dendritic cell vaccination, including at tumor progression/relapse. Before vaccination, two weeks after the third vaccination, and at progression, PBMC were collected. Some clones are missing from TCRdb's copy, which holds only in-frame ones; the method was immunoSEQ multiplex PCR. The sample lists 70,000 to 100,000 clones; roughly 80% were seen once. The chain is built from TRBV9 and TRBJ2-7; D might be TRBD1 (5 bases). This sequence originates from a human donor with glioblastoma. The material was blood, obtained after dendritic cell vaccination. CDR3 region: CASSVGNGRDNEQYF. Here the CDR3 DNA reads TGTGCCAGCAGCGTAGGGAATGGCAGGGATAACGAGCAGTACTTC.